Sequencing of this T cell receptor beta chain was carried out in a study of T cell repertoires in cytomegalovirus infection. This CDR3 spans 17 amino acids. V shed 0 bases and J shed 6 bases, with 17 bases lying between them. The germline V gene encodes CDR1 SEHNR and CDR2 FQNEAQ (reference sequence). Via MiXCR, TCRdb re-called the reads, giving one row per CDR3 protein. The sample includes under 150,000 distinct CDR3 sequences, about 33% of them seen just once. Note on this clonotype: The antigen is not known.

The genes are TRBV7-9 and TRBJ2-2, with a tentative D call TRBD1 (5 bases). The sequencing used CD8+ T cells from cultured PBMCs, collected from culture after CMV antigen stimulation. This TCR came from a human donor in good health (CMV status not recorded). Some clones in this sample may be carry-over from other donors' samples. CDR3 DNA sequence: TGTGCCAGCAGCTTAGCCCTCGGGCAGGGTTGGTCCGGGGAGCTGTTTTTT. Its protein is CASSLALGQGWSGELFF.